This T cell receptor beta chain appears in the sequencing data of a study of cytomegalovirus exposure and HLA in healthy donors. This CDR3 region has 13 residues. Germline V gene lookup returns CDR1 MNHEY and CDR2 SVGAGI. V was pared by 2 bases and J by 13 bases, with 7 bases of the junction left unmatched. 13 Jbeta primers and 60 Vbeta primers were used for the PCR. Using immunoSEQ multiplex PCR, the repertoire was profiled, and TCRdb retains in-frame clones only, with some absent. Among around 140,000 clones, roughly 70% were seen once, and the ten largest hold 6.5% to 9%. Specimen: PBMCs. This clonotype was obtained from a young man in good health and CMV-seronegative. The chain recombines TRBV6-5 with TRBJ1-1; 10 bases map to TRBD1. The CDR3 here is CASSYARDRGGFF. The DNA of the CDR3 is TGTGCCAGCAGTTACGCCCGGGACAGGGGAGGTTTCTTT.